This T cell receptor (beta chain) was profiled in a study of cytomegalovirus exposure and HLA in healthy donors. Study-wide results and caveats: A later analysis, which compared TCR beta chains of equal frequency, found the HLA-associated ones more clonally expanded. An analysis that was carried out later associated 15,000 to 20,000 TCR beta sequences with HLA alleles at 0.05 false discovery rate.

PCR primers comprised 60 Vbeta and 13 Jbeta primers. Method: immunoSEQ multiplex PCR; TCRdb's copy keeps in-frame clones and lacks some. The table has about 130,000 clones, around four fifths seen once. This CDR3 is 13 amino acids long. CDR1 is SGHTA and CDR2 is FQGTGA in the germline V gene. The V segment lost 4 bases and the J segment 5 bases; nucleotides outside the gene matches: 5. Regarding this clone: What it binds is unknown.

This TCR came from a middle-aged woman in good health and CMV-seropositive. The V and J genes are TRBV7-3 and TRBJ2-7, with 7 bases aligning to TRBD2. Sequencing was carried out using PBMCs. CDR3 residues: CASSSGRGDEQYF. The CDR3, as DNA: TGTGCCAGCAGCTCCGGACGGGGGGACGAGCAGTACTTC.